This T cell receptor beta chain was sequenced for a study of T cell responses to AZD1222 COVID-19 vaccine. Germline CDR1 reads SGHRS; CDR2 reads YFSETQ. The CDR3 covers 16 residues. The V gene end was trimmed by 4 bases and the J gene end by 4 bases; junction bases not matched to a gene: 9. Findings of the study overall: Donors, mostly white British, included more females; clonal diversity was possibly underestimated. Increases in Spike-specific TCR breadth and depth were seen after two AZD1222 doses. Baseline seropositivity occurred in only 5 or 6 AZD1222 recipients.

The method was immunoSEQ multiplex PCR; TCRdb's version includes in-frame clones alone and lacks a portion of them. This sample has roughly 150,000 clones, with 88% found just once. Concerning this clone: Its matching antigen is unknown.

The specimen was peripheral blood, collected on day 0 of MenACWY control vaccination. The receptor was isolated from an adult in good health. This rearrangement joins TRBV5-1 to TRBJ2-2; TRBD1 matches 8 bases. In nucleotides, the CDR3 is TGCGCCAGCAGCCCGGCGACAGGGGCGGGCACCGGGGAGCTGTTTTTT. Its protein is CASSPATGAGTGELFF.